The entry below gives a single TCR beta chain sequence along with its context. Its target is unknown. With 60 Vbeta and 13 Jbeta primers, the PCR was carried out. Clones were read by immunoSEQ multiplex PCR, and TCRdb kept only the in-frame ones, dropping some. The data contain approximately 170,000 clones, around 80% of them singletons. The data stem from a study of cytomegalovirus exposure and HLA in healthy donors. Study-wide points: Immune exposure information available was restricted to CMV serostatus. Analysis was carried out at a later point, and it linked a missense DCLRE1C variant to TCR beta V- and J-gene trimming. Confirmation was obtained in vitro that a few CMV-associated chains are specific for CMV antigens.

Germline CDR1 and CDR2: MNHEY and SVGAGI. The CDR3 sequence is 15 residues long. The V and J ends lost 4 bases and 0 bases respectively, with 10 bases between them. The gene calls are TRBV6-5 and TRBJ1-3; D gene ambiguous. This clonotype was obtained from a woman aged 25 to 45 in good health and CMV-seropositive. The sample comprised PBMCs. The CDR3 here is CASSWFGNSGNTIYF. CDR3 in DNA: TGTGCCAGCAGTTGGTTCGGGAACTCTGGAAACACCATATATTTT.